This is a list of T cell receptor beta chains from one sample in a study of T cell changes during pregnancy in multiple sclerosis. The method was immunoSEQ multiplex PCR; TCRdb's version includes in-frame clones alone and lacks a portion of them. The profile shows some 63,000 clones, around nine tenths of them singletons. The specimen comprised peripheral blood, sampled before pregnancy. These receptors originate from a female donor with multiple sclerosis, enrolled in a pregnancy study. CDR3s include the opening cysteine and the closing phenylalanine or tryptophan. The D gene is left open where the match is weak. For some rows the clone size is stated as once, few or many, or as a class when expanded; others skip it.

j_call clone_size v_call d_call cdr3_nt cdr3_aa
TRBJ1-2 NA TRBV9 NA TGTGCCAGCAGCGATTCCGGGACATATGGCTACACCTTC CASSDSGTYGYTF
TRBJ1-6 NA TRBV5-1 TRBD1 TGCGCCAGCAGCTGGGGGGGACAGGGGTATAATTCACCCCTCCACTTT CASSWGGQGYNSPLHF
TRBJ2-7 NA TRBV14 NA TGTGCCAGCAGCCAAGGACAGTTGAACTACGAGCAGTACTTC CASSQGQLNYEQYF
TRBJ2-3 NA TRBV7-3 NA TGTGCCAGCAGCTCGACAGGCACAACAGATACGCAGTATTTT CASSSTGTTDTQYF
TRBJ2-1 NA TRBV7-6 NA TGTGCCAGCAGCTTGACGACCTATGGAGGGGGGGCCTACAATGAGCAGTTCTTC CASSLTTYGGGAYNEQFF
TRBJ1-1 once TRBV10-3 TRBD1 TGTGCCATCAGTGAAGGGACAGGGTCCCCGAACACTGAAGCTTTCTTT CAISEGTGSPNTEAFF
TRBJ1-5 NA TRBV19 TRBD1 TGTGCCAGTAGTAACCTTCGACAGGGCTCGAGGGACCAGCCCCAGCATTTT CASSNLRQGSRDQPQHF
TRBJ1-1 NA TRBV4-2 NA TGTGCCAGCAGCCAAGTGCGGCCTACGAACACTGAAGCTTTCTTT CASSQVRPTNTEAFF
TRBJ2-7 NA TRBV7-9 TRBD1 TGTGCCAGCAGCCTCGGGGGGACAGGGGGCGAGCAGTACTTC CASSLGGTGGEQYF
TRBJ2-7 NA TRBV5-6 TRBD1 TGTGCCAGCACCAGGACAGGGGAGTCCTACGAGCAGTACTTC CASTRTGESYEQYF
TRBJ1-1 once TRBV12-5 NA TGTGCTAGTGGTGCATTCGGGGAGGCTTTCTTT CASGAFGEAFF
TRBJ1-4 NA TRBV7-9 NA TGTGCCAGCAGCTTGTTAGCGGCTACGGCTAATGAAAAACTGTTTTTT CASSLLAATANEKLFF
TRBJ2-3 NA TRBV9 TRBD1 TGTGCCAGCACATTCGGGACAGGTATGGGCACAGATACGCAGTATTTT CASTFGTGMGTDTQYF
TRBJ2-7 NA TRBV7-2 TRBD2 TGTGCCAGCAGCTTAGGGGGACTAATATACGAGCAGTACTTC CASSLGGLIYEQYF